Listed below are T cell receptor beta chains from one sample, sequenced in a study of blood T cell repertoires in COVID-19. The repertoire was sequenced with immunoSEQ multiplex PCR; TCRdb's copy has only in-frame clones and lacks some. Seen here are under 95,000 clones, more than 75% observed once, and the top ten hold 7% to 8%. Sequenced sample: peripheral blood. The receptors come from a human donor with acute or convalescent COVID-19. The donor label of this sample is uncertain. CDR3s leave out the opening cysteine and the closing phenylalanine or tryptophan. A D gene is named only where the DNA matches it firmly. Size is omitted from some rows. Given values are once, few, many or a class for expanded clones.

j_gene,v_gene,d_gene,abundance,CDR3aa
TRBJ1-1,TRBV5-6,NA,NA,ASSLDPGGTEAF
TRBJ2-3,TRBV5-6,TRBD1,NA,ASSFQGAADTQY
TRBJ1-5,TRBV5-1,NA,NA,ASSLGDKWEPQH
TRBJ2-1,TRBV7-2,NA,NA,ASSLRGGEVRGEQF
TRBJ2-3,TRBV6-2/TRBV6-3,NA,NA,ASSYPQGPDTQY
TRBJ2-2,TRBV5-4,TRBD2,once,ASSLGVAGGPRTGELF
TRBJ1-6,TRBV30,NA,few,AYRVSYNSPLH
TRBJ2-2,TRBV4-1,NA,NA,ASSLRTVNTGELF
TRBJ2-2,TRBV6-5,TRBD2,NA,ASTRGWGGTGELF
TRBJ1-4,TRBV10-3,TRBD1,once,AIRGTGSLEKLF
TRBJ2-7,TRBV11-3,NA,NA,ASSARPTGNYEQY
TRBJ1-1,TRBV6-5,NA,NA,ASSYSRRGEAF
TRBJ1-1,TRBV27,TRBD1,NA,ASSLWRGQEAF
TRBJ1-2,TRBV7-2,TRBD1,NA,ASLGTANYGYT
TRBJ2-3,TRBV5-4,TRBD1,once,ASSLRTGADTQY
TRBJ2-1,TRBV9,TRBD2,NA,ASSVGGGTNNEQF
TRBJ1-2,TRBV28,TRBD1,NA,ASSIGPGTAIYGYT
TRBJ2-3,TRBV6-2/TRBV6-3,TRBD2,NA,ASSSWGSGGTTDTQY
TRBJ1-3,TRBV7-8,TRBD1,NA,ASSGGQPSSGNTIY
TRBJ1-6,TRBV28,TRBD1,NA,ASSYGTANSPLH
TRBJ2-2,TRBV9,TRBD2,NA,ASSVGTSVNTGELF
TRBJ1-2,TRBV7-2,TRBD1,NA,ASSHNRGLGYGYT
TRBJ2-1,TRBV24-1,TRBD2,NA,ATSDPSTSGGAVSYEQF
TRBJ2-1,TRBV19,TRBD2,NA,ASRRGGIDNEQF
TRBJ1-4,TRBV19,NA,once,ASKNPGLPTNEKLF
TRBJ2-1,TRBV7-8,TRBD2,NA,ASSSQLAGAIYNEQF
TRBJ2-7,TRBV7-8,NA,NA,ASSRGRGSYEQY
TRBJ2-3,TRBV27,NA,NA,ASSLRGRGDTQY
TRBJ1-2,TRBV27,NA,NA,ASTTGRTGYT
TRBJ2-6,TRBV10-3,NA,NA,AISGQGTGANVLT
TRBJ2-3,TRBV24-1,TRBD2,NA,ATSDLSGGARDTQY
TRBJ1-5,TRBV2,TRBD1,NA,ASMDRGGQPQH
TRBJ1-4,TRBV30,NA,NA,AWSRTDRNEKLF
TRBJ1-6,TRBV2,TRBD1,NA,ASSPTTGYNSPLH
TRBJ1-4,TRBV5-4,NA,NA,ASSLALDKGEKLF
TRBJ2-2,TRBV29-1,NA,NA,SVESQGRTGELF
TRBJ2-5,TRBV9,TRBD2,NA,ASSTGLAAKETQY
TRBJ1-1,TRBV5-5,NA,NA,ASSFQGVGTEAF
TRBJ1-5,TRBV5-1,NA,once,ASSLGGGDNQPQH
TRBJ1-4,TRBV5-1,TRBD1,NA,ASSSVTGRNEKLF
TRBJ1-6,TRBV20-1,TRBD1,NA,SASGQGSGSPLH
TRBJ2-1,TRBV7-9,TRBD2,once,ASRGEGNEQF
TRBJ1-2,TRBV27,NA,NA,ASRAEGGHYGYT
TRBJ2-7,TRBV6-5,NA,NA,ASSPSSYEQY
TRBJ1-3,TRBV19,TRBD1,NA,ASSMGTAGNTIY
TRBJ1-1,TRBV5-8,NA,NA,ASSLTGSTEAF
TRBJ1-2,TRBV5-4,NA,NA,ASSLARDTSLFGT
TRBJ1-1,TRBV5-4,NA,NA,ASSLNINANTEAF